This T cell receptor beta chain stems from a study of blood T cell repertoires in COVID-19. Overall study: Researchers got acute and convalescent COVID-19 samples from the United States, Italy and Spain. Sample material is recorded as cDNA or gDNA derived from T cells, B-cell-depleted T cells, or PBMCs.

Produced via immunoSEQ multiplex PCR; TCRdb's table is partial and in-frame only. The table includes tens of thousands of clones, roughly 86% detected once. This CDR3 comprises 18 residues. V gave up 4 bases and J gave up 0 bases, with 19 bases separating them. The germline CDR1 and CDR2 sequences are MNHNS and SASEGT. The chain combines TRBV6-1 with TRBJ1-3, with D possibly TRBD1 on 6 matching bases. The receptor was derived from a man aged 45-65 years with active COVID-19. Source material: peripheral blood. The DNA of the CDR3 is TGTGCCAGCAGTGGAGTTAACGGACAGCAAAGCTCTGGAAACACCATATATTTT. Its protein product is CASSGVNGQQSSGNTIYF.